Included here is one T cell receptor beta chain sequence, with context. The sample is drawn from a study of regulatory T cells in long-lasting Graves disease. Arm-PCR of CDR3 regions and iRepertoire HTBI primers were the basis on which TCR beta libraries were built. TCRdb independently ran MiXCR on the multiplex PCR reads; one entry per CDR3 protein. There are 600,000 to 800,000 distinct CDR3 sequences in the sample; about 32% occur only once, and about two fifths lies in the top ten. The time point denotes: persistent/refractory GD, antithyroid drugs over 5 years with positive TRAb. Scientists built the TCR library using RNA that was extracted from PBMCs. The CDR3 is 15 amino acids. The germline V gene encodes CDR1 SGHTA and CDR2 FQGNSA.

The V and J genes are TRBV7-2 and TRBJ1-6, with 11 nucleotides matching TRBD1. The J call may not be correct, given that the DNA end is closer to TRBJ1-1. The sequence derives from a female donor with Graves disease. Here the sequenced sample was peripheral blood mononuclear cells (PBMCs), taken when the disease was refractory, from a patient treated with antithyroid drugs. This CDR3 is CASSTRDRGRSEAFF. The DNA for the CDR3 is TGTGCCAGCAGCACCCGGGACAGGGGGAGGTCTGAAGCTTTCTTT.